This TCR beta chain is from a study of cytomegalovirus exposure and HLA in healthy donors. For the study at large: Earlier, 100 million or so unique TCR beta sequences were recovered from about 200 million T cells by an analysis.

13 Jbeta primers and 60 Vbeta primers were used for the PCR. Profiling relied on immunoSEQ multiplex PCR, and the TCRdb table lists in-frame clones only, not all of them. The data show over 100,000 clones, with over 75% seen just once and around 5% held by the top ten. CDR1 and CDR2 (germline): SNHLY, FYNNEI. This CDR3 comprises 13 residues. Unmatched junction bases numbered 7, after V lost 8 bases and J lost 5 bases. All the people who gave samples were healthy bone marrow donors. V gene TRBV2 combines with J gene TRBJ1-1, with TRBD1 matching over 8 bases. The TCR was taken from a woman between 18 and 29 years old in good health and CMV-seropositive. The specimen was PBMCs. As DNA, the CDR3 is TGTGCCAGCGGCGGACAGGGACGGACTGAAGCTTTCTTT. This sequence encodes CASGGQGRTEAFF.